Each of the 17 T cell receptor beta chains below was sequenced from the same sample in a study of T cells in Graves' hyperthyroidism and ophthalmopathy. TCR beta CDR3 region amplification was performed from RNA transcripts. Initially, a first-round RT-PCR of the TCR CDR3 employed the HTBI primer set. TCRdb re-analysed the multiplex PCR reads in MiXCR, keeping a single row per CDR3 protein. The sample comprises approximately 600,000 distinct CDR3 sequences, more than 20% of which are singletons, and roughly 30% rests with the top ten. The sequencing input was blood. These receptors were taken from a man aged 25-40 years with Graves' ophthalmopathy.

This clonotype was seen many times. V and J are TRBV27 and TRBJ2-3, with 10 bases fitting TRBD2. V lost 2 bases to trimming and J lost 5 bases; unmatched junction nucleotides: 4. Per the germline V gene, CDR1 is MNHEY and CDR2 is SMNVEV (reference sequence). The CDR3 has 15 residues. Written as DNA, the CDR3 is TGTGCCAGCAGTTTAATAGCGGGAGGTGGAGATACGCAGTATTTT. It is translated as CASSLIAGGGDTQYF.

This rearrangement joins TRBV7-9 to TRBJ2-2; D is possibly TRBD1 or TRBD2 (6 bases each). CDR1 and CDR2 (germline): SEHNR, FQNEAQ (reference sequence). V was cut by 5 bases and J by 7 bases, with 17 bases left in between. This CDR3 has 15 amino acids. The CDR3 nucleotides are TGTGCCAGCAGCAAAGGGGGAGGCGGGATCGGGGAGCTGTTTTTT. Residues: CASSKGGGGIGELFF.

This chain uses TRBV10-3 with TRBJ2-1; D perhaps matches TRBD1 (6 bases). The CDR3 covers 14 residues. Germline assignment: CDR1 ENHRY and CDR2 SYGVKD. V was pared by 2 bases and J by 4 bases, with 9 bases between. CDR3 coding DNA: TGTGCCATCAGTGAGAGGGGGACGTACAATGAGCAGTTCTTC. Amino acid sequence: CAISERGTYNEQFF.

This clonotype was counted a few times. The DNA of the CDR3 is TGTGCCAGCAGCTTTGACCCAACCGGAGATACGCAGTATTTT. The encoded protein is CASSFDPTGDTQYF. The chain has TRBV7-8 and TRBJ2-3; D is undetermined. The CDR3 covers 14 residues. V dropped 3 bases and J dropped 5 bases, with 12 bases sitting between them. The germline V gene encodes CDR1 SGHVS and CDR2 FQNEAQ. The variable domain in full, with the rest retrieved from reference TRBV7-8 and TRBJ2-3, is GAGVSQSPRYKVAKRGQDVALRCDPISGHVSLFWYQQALGQGPEFLTYFQNEAQLDKSGLPSDRFFAERPEGSVSTLKIQRTQQEDSAVYLCASSFDPTGDTQYFGPGTRLTVL.

This chain links TRBV20-1 with TRBJ2-7, with TRBD2 matching over 14 bases. Trimming cost V 1 base and J 4 bases; bases outside gene matches: 9. Germline V gene data show CDR1 as DFQATT and CDR2 as SNEGSKA (reference sequence). The CDR3 is made up of 17 amino acids. The CDR3 sequence: CSARGRLAGGPLYEQYF. CDR3 sequence (DNA): TGCAGTGCTAGAGGCCGACTAGCGGGAGGGCCACTTTACGAGCAGTACTTC.

This clonotype has only a few counts. The chain couples TRBV9 to TRBJ2-2; 8 nucleotides agree with TRBD1. V shed 5 bases and J 4 bases; nucleotides not matched to a gene: 1. The CDR3 extends over 13 amino acids. Germline V gene sequence: CDR1 SGDLS, CDR2 YYNGEE. The CDR3 spells CASSQGATGELFF. The CDR3 coding sequence is TGTGCCAGCAGTCAGGGGGCCACCGGGGAGCTGTTTTTT.

In this sample, this clonotype turned up once. The J gene is TRBJ1-5, the V gene TRBV6-1, with D unresolved. Germline assignment: CDR1 MNHNS and CDR2 SASEGT. The CDR3 covers 13 residues. CDR3 coding DNA: TGTGCTTCCCGGCTGGAGAGCAATCAGCCCCAGCATTTT. Translating it yields CASRLESNQPQHF.

The genes are TRBV2 and TRBJ2-3; 7 bases are shared with TRBD1. This CDR3 comprises 16 residues. V dropped 5 bases and J dropped 3; count of bases not matched to a gene: 11. Germline CDR1 SNHLY, CDR2 FYNNEI. The CDR3 spells CASSKSDRISTDTQYF. DNA of the CDR3: TGTGCCAGCAGTAAATCGGACAGGATATCGACAGATACGCAGTATTTT.

This clonotype was detected many times. The chain combines TRBV5-1 with TRBJ2-1, with TRBD1 matching over 8 bases. Looked up from germline, CDR1 is SGHRS and CDR2 is YFSETQ. This CDR3 is built from 14 residues. The V segment lost 5 bases and the J segment 5 bases; nucleotides outside the gene matches: 6. The CDR3: CASRTQGAHNEQFF. CDR3 DNA: TGCGCCAGCAGAACTCAGGGGGCCCACAATGAGCAGTTCTTC.

With respect to this clonotype: One end of the junction does not line up with germline, which may come from a read error. The CDR3 DNA is TGCGCCAGCAGCCGGGACAGGGCTCTCCCGTACACAGATACGCAGTATTTT. Translating it yields CASSRDRALPYTDTQYF. The rearrangement uses TRBV7-3 and TRBJ2-3, with 9 bases fitting TRBD1. The CDR3 contains 17 residues. Per germline, CDR1 SGHTA and CDR2 FQGTGA.

Only a few counts were recorded for this clonotype. The V gene is TRBV7-2, the J gene TRBJ1-1, with D uncertain. V was pared by 1 base and J by 5 bases, with 11 bases between. There are 14 residues in the CDR3. Germline CDR1 reads SGHTA; CDR2 reads FQGNSA. In nucleotides, the CDR3 is TGTGCCAGCAGCTTAGGAGGTTCGAGGACTGAAGCTTTCTTT. Translation gives CASSLGGSRTEAFF.

The V and J genes are TRBV6-1 and TRBJ1-3; tentative D call: TRBD1 (5 bases). The CDR3 consists of 14 residues. V lost 8 bases, J lost 4 bases, and 15 bases lay in between. Germline loops: CDR1 MNHNS, CDR2 SASEGT. CDR3 amino acids: CASGSGTSGNTIYF. CDR3 sequence (DNA): TGTGCCAGCGGGTCTGGGACTTCGGGAAACACCATATATTTT.

The rearrangement uses TRBV5-1 and TRBJ2-3; D possibly matches TRBD1 or TRBD2 (6 bases each). The V gene's germline CDR1 is SGHRS and CDR2 YFSETQ. This CDR3 region has 15 residues. Trimming removed 0 bases from V and 4 bases from J, with 12 bases in between. The DNA of the CDR3 is TGCGCCAGCAGCTTGGTAGGGGGAGGCCCAGATACGCAGTATTTT. Encoded protein: CASSLVGGGPDTQYF.

This clonotype was observed many times. The V gene is TRBV2, the J gene TRBJ1-5; D not resolved. Trimming removed 7 bases from V and 5 bases from J, with 12 bases in between. The germline V gene encodes CDR1 SNHLY and CDR2 FYNNEI. The CDR3 sequence is 13 residues long. The CDR3 nucleotides read TGTGCCAGCAACCTCGACCTGGATCAGCCCCAGCATTTT. It encodes CASNLDLDQPQHF.

The chain couples TRBV5-6 to TRBJ2-2; 7 bases match TRBD1. The CDR3 sequence is 18 residues long. V was clipped by 4 bases and J by 3 bases; unmatched bases: 15. Germline V gene sequence: CDR1 SGHDT, CDR2 YYEEEE. This CDR3 is CASSIGDRQSFHTGELFF. Here the CDR3 DNA reads TGTGCCAGCAGCATAGGGGACAGACAATCCTTCCACACCGGGGAGCTGTTTTTT.

This chain uses TRBV15 with TRBJ1-4, with a weak D call TRBD1 (5 bases). The germline CDR1 and CDR2 sequences are LNHNV and YYDKDF (reference sequence). V gave up 2 bases and J gave up 8 bases, with 15 bases separating them. The CDR3 covers 15 residues. The DNA of the CDR3 is TGTGCCACCAGCAGAAGTCGAGAGGAGGGGGAAAAACTGTTTTTT. It is translated as CATSRSREEGEKLFF. The full variable domain, in which reference TRBV15 and TRBJ1-4 provide the parts outside the CDR3, is DAMVIQNPRYQVTQFGKPVTLSCSQTLNHNVMYWYQQKSSQAPKLLFHYYDKDFNNEADTPDNFQSRRPNTSFCFLDIRSPGLGDTAMYLCATSRSREEGEKLFFGSGTQLSVL.

This clonotype was detected a few times. The chain combines TRBV6-5 with TRBJ1-6; no firm D call. Germline CDR1 MNHEY, CDR2 SVGAGI. The CDR3 extends over 15 amino acids. The ends were cut back, 0 bases at V and 7 bases at J, with 10 bases in the middle. The CDR3 coding sequence is TGTGCCAGCAGTTACTCCGGGCAGGCCAATTCACCCCTCCACTTT. Residues: CASSYSGQANSPLHF.